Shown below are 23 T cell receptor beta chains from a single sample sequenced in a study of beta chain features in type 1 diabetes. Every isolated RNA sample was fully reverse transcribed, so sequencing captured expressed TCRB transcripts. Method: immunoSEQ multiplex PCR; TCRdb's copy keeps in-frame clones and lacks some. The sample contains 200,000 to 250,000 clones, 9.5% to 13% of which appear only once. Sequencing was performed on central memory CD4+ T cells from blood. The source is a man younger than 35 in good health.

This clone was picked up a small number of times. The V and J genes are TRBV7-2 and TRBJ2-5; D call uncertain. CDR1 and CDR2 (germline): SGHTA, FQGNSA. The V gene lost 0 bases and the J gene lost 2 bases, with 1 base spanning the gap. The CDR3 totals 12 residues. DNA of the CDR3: TGTGCCAGCAGCTTAGCGCAAGAGACCCAGTACTTC. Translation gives CASSLAQETQYF.

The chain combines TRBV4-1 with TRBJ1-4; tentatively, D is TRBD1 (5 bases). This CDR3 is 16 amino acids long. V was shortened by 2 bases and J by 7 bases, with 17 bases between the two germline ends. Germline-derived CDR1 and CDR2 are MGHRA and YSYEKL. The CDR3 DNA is TGCGCCAGCAGCCAATTGGGGCACACTACCGGTGAAAAACTGTTTTTT. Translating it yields CASSQLGHTTGEKLFF.

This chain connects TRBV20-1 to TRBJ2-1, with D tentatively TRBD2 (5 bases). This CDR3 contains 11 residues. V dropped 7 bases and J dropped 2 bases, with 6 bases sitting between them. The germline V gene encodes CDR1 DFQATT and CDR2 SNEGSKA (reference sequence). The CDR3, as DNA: TGCAGTGACGGGACCTACAATGAGCAGTTCTTC. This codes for CSDGTYNEQFF.

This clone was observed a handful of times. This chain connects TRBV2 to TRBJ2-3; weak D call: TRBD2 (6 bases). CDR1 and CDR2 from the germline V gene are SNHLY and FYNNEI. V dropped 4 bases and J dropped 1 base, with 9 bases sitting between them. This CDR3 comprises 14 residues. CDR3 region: CASSGRDGTDTQYF. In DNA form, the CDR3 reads TGTGCCAGCAGTGGGAGGGACGGCACAGATACGCAGTATTTT.

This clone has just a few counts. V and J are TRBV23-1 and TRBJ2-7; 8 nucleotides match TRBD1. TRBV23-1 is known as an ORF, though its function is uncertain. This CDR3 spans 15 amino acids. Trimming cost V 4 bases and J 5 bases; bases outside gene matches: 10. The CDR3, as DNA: TGCGCCAGCAGTCCTCCCAGGACAGGGAAGGACGAGCAGTACTTC. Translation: CASSPPRTGKDEQYF.

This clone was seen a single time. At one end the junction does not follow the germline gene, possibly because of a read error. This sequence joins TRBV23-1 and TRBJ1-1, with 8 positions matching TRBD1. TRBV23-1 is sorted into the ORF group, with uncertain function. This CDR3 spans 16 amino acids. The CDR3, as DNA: TGCGCCAGCAGTGCAGGGGGCGCAGGGATGAATACTGAAGCTTTCTTT. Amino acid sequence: CASSAGGAGMNTEAFF.

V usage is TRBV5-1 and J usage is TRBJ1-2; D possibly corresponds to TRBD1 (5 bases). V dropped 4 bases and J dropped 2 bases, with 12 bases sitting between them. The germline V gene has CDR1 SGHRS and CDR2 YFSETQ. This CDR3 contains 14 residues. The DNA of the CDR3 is TGCGCCAGCAGCCTGAACCGACAGAACTATGGCTACACCTTC. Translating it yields CASSLNRQNYGYTF.

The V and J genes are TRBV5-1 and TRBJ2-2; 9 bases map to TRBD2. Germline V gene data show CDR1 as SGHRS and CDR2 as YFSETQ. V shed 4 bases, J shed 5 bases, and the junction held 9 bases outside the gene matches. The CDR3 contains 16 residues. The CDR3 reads CASSLGSGSWTGELFF. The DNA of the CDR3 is TGCGCCAGCAGCCTCGGTAGCGGGAGCTGGACCGGGGAGCTGTTTTTT.

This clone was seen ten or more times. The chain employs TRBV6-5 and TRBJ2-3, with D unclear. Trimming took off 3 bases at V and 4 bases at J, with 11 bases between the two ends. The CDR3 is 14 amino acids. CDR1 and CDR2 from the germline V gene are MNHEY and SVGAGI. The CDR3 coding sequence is TGTGCCAGCAGTTATCAGTACGCCTCAGATACGCAGTATTTT. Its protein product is CASSYQYASDTQYF.

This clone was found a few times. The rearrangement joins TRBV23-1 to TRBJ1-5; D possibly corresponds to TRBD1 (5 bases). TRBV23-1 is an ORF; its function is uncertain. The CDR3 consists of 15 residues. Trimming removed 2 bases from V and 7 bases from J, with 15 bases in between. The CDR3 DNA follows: TGCGCCAGCAGTCAAGTCCGTCCAGGGCACCAGCCCCAGCATTTT. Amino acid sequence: CASSQVRPGHQPQHF.

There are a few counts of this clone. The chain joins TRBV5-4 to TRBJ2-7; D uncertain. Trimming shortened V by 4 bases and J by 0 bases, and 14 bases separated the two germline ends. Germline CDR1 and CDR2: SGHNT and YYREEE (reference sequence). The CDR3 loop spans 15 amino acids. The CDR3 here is CASSRPDGFSYEQYF. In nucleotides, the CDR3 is TGTGCCAGCAGCCGACCGGACGGATTCTCCTACGAGCAGTACTTC. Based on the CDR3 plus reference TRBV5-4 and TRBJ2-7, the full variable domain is ETGVTQSPTHLIKTRGQQVTLRCSSQSGHNTVSWYQQALGQGPQFIFQYYREEENGRGNFPPRFSGLQFPNYSSELNVNALELDDSALYLCASSRPDGFSYEQYFGPGTRLTVT.

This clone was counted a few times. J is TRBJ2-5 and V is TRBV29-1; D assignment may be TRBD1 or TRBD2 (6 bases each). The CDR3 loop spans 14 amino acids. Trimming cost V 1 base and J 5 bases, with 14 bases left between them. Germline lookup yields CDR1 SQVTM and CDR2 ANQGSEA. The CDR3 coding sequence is TGCAGCGTTGAAGTCGGGGGCGCAGGGGAGACCCAGTACTTC. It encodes CSVEVGGAGETQYF.

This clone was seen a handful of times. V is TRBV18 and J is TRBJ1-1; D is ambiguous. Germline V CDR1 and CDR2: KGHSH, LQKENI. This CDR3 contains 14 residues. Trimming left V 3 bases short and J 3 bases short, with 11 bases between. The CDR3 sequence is CASSPETGHTEAFF. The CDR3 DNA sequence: TGTGCCAGCTCACCCGAGACGGGTCACACTGAAGCTTTCTTT.

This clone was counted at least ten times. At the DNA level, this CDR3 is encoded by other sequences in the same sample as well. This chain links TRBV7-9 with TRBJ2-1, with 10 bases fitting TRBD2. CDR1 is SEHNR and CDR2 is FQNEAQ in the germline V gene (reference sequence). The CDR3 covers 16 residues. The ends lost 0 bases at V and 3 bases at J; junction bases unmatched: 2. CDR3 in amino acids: CASSLALAGVYNEQFF. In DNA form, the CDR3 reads TGTGCCAGCAGCTTAGCCCTAGCGGGGGTCTACAATGAGCAGTTCTTC.

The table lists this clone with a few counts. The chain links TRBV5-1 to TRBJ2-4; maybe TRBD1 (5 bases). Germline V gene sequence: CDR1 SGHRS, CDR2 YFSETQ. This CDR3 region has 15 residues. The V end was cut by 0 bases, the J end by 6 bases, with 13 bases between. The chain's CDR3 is CASSLGPGQGNIQYF. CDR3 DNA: TGCGCCAGCAGCTTGGGGCCTGGGCAGGGAAACATTCAGTACTTC.

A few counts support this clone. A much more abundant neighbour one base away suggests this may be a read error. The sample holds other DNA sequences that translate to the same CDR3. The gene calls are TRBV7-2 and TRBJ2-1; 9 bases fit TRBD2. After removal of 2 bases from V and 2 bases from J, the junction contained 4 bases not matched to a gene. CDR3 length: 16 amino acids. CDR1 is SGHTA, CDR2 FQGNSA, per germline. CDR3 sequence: CASSLSLAGTYNEQFF. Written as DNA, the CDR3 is TGTGCCAGCAGCTTATCCCTAGCGGGGACCTACAATGAGCAGTTCTTC.

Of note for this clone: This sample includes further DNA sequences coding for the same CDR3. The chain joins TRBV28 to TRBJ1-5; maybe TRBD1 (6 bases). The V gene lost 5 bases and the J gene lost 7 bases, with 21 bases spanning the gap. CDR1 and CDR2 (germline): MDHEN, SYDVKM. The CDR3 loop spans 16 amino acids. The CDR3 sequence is CASSPRGGGLWQPQHF. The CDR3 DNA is TGTGCCAGCAGTCCTCGTGGTGGGGGGCTTTGGCAGCCCCAGCATTTT. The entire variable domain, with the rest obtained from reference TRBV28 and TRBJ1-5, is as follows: DVKVTQSSRYLVKRTGEKVFLECVQDMDHENMFWYRQDPGLGLRLIYFSYDVKMKEKGDIPEGYSVSREKKERFSLILESASTNQTSMYLCASSPRGGGLWQPQHFGDGTRLSIL.

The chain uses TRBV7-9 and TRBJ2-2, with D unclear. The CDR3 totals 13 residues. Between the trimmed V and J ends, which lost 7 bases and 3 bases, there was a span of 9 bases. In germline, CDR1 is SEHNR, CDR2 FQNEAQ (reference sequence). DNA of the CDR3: TGTGCCAGCAACAGCGCGGACACCGGGGAGCTGTTTTTT. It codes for CASNSADTGELFF.

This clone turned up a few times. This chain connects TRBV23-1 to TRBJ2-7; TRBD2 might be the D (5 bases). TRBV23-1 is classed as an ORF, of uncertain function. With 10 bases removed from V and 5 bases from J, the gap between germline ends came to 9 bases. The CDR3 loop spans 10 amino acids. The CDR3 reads CATGSNEQYF. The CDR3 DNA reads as TGCGCCACGGGAAGCAACGAGCAGTACTTC.

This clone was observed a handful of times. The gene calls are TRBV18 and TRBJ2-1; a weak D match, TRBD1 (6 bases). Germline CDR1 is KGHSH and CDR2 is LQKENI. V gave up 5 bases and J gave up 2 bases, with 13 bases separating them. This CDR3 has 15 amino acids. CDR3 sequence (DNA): TGTGCCAGCTCAGCAAGACAGGACCCCTACAATGAGCAGTTCTTC. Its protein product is CASSARQDPYNEQFF.

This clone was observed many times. The CDR3 protein is CASSFALAGRETQYF. The CDR3 coding sequence is TGTGCCAGCAGCTTCGCTCTAGCGGGACGGGAGACCCAGTACTTC. This chain uses TRBV7-2 with TRBJ2-5, with 9 bases lining up with TRBD2. The CDR3 covers 15 residues. V shed 3 bases and J 5 bases; nucleotides not matched to a gene: 7. Looked up from germline, CDR1 is SGHTA and CDR2 is FQGNSA. The whole variable domain, remainder taken from reference TRBV7-2 and TRBJ2-5, is GAGVSQSPSNKVTEKGKDVELRCDPISGHTALYWYRQSLGQGLEFLIYFQGNSAPDKSGLPSDRFSAERTGGSVSTLTIQRTQQEDSAVYLCASSFALAGRETQYFGPGTRLLVL.

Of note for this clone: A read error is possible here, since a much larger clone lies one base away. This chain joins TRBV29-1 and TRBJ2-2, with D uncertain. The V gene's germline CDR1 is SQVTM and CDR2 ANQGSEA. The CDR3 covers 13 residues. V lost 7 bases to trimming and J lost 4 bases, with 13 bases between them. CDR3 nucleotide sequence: TGCAGCGGTGATGGGCCCTCCACCGGGGAGCTGTTTTTT. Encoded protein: CSGDGPSTGELFF.

The CDR3 spells CAISDGTGRYEQYF. The CDR3 DNA follows: TGTGCCATCAGTGACGGGACAGGGAGGTACGAGCAGTACTTC. The chain is built from TRBV10-3 and TRBJ2-7, with TRBD1 identical over 9 bases. Germline CDR1 reads ENHRY; CDR2 reads SYGVKD. The CDR3 is made up of 14 amino acids. V was pared by 3 bases and J by 4 bases, with 4 bases of the junction left unmatched.